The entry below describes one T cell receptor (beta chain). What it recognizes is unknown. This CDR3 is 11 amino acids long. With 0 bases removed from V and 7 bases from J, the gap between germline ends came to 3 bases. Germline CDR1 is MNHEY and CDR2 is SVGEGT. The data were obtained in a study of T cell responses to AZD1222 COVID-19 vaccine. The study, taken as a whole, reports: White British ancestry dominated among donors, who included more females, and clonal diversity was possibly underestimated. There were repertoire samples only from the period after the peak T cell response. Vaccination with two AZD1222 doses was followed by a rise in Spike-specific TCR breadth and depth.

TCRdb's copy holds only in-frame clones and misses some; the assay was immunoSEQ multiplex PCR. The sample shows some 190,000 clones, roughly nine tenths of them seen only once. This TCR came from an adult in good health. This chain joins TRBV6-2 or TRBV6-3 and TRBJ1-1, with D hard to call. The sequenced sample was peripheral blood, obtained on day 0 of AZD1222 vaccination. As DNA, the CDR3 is TGTGCCAGCAGTTACTCGATTGAAGCTTTCTTT. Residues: CASSYSIEAFF.